This T cell receptor beta chain was captured by sequencing in a study of control samples from healthy donors and cancer patients. Sequenced by immunoSEQ multiplex PCR; TCRdb stores in-frame clones only, minus some. In the table there are 80,000 to 100,000 clones, roughly 92% of which are singletons. This CDR3 has 15 residues. Germline V gene data show CDR1 as MNHEY and CDR2 as SMNVEV (reference sequence). With V trimmed by 6 bases and J by 4 bases, 5 bases remained unmatched. This sequence joins TRBV27 and TRBJ2-1; 11 bases line up with TRBD2. The receptor comes from a human donor in good health. The donor label of this sample is uncertain. Sequenced sample: blood. The CDR3 DNA is TGTGCCAGCAGGCCTAGCGGGGGGAGGTACAATGAGCAGTTCTTC. Protein sequence: CASRPSGGRYNEQFF.